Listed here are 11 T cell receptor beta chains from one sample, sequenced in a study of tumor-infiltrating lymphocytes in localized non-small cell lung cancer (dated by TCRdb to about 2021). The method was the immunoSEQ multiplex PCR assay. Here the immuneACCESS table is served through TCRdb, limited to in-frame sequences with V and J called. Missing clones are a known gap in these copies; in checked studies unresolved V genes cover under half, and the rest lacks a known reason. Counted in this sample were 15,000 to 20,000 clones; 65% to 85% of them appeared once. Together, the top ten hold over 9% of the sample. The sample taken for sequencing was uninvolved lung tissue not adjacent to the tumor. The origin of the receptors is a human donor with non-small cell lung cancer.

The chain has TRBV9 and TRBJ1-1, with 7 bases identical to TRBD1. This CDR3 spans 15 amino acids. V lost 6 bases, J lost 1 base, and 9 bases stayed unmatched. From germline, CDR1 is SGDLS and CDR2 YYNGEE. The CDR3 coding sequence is TGTGCCAGCACCCCAGGGGGACAGCCGAACACTGAAGCTTTCTTT. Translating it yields CASTPGGQPNTEAFF.

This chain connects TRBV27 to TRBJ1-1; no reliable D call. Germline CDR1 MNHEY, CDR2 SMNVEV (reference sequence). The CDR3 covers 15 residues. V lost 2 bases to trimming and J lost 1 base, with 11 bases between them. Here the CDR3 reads CASSLDGVENTEAFF. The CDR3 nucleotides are TGTGCCAGCAGTTTAGACGGGGTGGAGAACACTGAAGCTTTCTTT.

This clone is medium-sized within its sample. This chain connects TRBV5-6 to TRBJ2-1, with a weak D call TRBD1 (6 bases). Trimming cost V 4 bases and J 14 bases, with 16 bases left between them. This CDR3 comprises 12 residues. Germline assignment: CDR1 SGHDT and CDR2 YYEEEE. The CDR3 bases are TGTGCCAGCAGCATAGAGGACAGTCCGGAGTTCTTC. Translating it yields CASSIEDSPEFF.

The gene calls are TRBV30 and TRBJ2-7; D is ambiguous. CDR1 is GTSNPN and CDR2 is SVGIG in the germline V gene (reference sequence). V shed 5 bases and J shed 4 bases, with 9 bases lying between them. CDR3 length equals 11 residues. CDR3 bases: TGTGCCTGGGGTATCTTATACGAGCAGTACTTC. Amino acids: CAWGILYEQYF.

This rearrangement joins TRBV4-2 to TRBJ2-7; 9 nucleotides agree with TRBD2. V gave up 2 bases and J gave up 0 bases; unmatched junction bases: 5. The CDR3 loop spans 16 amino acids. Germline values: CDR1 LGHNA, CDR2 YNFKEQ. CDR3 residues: CASSQPAGGFSYEQYF. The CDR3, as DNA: TGTGCCAGCAGCCAACCAGCGGGAGGTTTCTCCTACGAGCAGTACTTC.

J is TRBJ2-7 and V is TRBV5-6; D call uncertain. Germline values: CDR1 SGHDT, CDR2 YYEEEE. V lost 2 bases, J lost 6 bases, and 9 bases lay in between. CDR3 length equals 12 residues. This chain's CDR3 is CASSFPVGEQYF. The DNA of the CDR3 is TGTGCCAGCAGCTTTCCGGTCGGCGAGCAGTACTTC. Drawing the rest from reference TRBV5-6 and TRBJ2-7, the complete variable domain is DAGVTQSPTHLIKTRGQQVTLRCSPKSGHDTVSWYQQALGQGPQFIFQYYEEEERQRGNFPDRFSGHQFPNYSSELNVNALLLGDSALYLCASSFPVGEQYFGPGTRLTVT.

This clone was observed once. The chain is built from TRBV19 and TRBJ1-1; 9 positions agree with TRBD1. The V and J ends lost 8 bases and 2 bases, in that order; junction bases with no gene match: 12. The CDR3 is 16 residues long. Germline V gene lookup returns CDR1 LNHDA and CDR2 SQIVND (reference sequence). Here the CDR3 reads CASERPGQGRNTEAFF. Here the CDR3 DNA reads TGTGCCAGTGAAAGACCGGGACAGGGTCGCAACACTGAAGCTTTCTTT.

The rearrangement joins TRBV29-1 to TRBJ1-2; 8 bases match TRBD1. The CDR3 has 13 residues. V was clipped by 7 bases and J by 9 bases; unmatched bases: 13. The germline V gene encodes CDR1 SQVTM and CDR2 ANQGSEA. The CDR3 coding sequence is TGCAGCGCCGACGCGCCAGGGGGCGCGAGCTACACCTTC. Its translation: CSADAPGGASYTF.

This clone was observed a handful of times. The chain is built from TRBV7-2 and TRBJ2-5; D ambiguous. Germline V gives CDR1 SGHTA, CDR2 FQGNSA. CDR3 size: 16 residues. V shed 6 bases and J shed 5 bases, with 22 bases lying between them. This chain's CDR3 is CASSPRRSKGSETQYF. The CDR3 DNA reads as TGTGCCAGCAGTCCGAGACGGAGTAAAGGATCGGAGACCCAGTACTTC.

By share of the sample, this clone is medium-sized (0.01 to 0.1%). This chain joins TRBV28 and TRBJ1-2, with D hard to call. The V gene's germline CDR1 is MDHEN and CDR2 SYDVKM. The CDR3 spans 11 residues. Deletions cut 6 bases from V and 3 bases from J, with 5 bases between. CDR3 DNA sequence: TGTGCCAGCAGCCCCGACTATGGCTACACCTTC. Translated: CASSPDYGYTF.

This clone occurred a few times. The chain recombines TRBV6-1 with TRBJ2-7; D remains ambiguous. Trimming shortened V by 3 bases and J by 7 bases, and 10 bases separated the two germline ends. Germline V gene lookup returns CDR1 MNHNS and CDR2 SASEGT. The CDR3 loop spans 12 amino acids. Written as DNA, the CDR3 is TGTGCCAGCAGTGAGGCTCGGAAGGAGCAGTACTTC. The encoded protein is CASSEARKEQYF.